Shown below are 9 T cell receptor beta chains from a single sample sequenced in a study of shared clonotypes between healthy human individuals. TCRdb's copy holds only in-frame clones and misses some; the assay was immunoSEQ multiplex PCR. Here the sample spans around 580,000 clones, nearly 98% being singletons. Only CD45RO-negative cells positively selected for CCR7 counted as naive CD8 cells, so terminally differentiated effector memory CD45RA+ cells were excluded. The sequenced sample consisted of naive CD8+ T cells sorted from blood. Source of these receptors: a man under 40 in good health.

This chain uses TRBV11-2 with TRBJ2-7; 11 bases match TRBD1. Germline loops: CDR1 SGHAT, CDR2 FQNNGV. Trimming removed 5 bases from V and 3 bases from J; junction bases left unmatched: 6. The CDR3 covers 15 residues. The CDR3 sequence: CASSQLGTGGYEQYF. The CDR3 coding sequence is TGTGCCAGCAGCCAACTCGGGACAGGGGGCTACGAGCAGTACTTC.

The chain combines TRBV5-4 with TRBJ2-5; D is unclear. The germline V gene encodes CDR1 SGHNT and CDR2 YYREEE (reference sequence). V lost 1 base to trimming and J lost 3 bases, with 7 bases between them. The CDR3 is made up of 13 amino acids. CDR3: CASSLHGKETQYF. The CDR3, as DNA: TGTGCCAGCAGCTTGCACGGTAAAGAGACCCAGTACTTC. Variable domain in full (rest from reference TRBV5-4 and TRBJ2-5): ETGVTQSPTHLIKTRGQQVTLRCSSQSGHNTVSWYQQALGQGPQFIFQYYREEENGRGNFPPRFSGLQFPNYSSELNVNALELDDSALYLCASSLHGKETQYFGPGTRLLVL.

CDR3 residues: CASSQGDTSYNEQFF. The CDR3 DNA follows: TGCGCCAGCAGCCAAGGGGACACCTCCTACAATGAGCAGTTCTTC. This chain links TRBV4-1 with TRBJ2-1; a weak D match, TRBD1 (6 bases). V lost 1 base and J lost 0, with 7 bases in between. The germline V gene has CDR1 MGHRA and CDR2 YSYEKL. The CDR3 loop spans 15 amino acids.

The gene calls are TRBV7-9 and TRBJ2-7; D tentatively reads TRBD1 or TRBD2 (6 bases each). Germline V lookup: CDR1 SEHNR, CDR2 FQNEAQ (reference sequence). V was cut by 5 bases and J by 4 bases, with 18 bases left in between. The CDR3 runs to 15 residues. This CDR3 reads CASSPRGLGGYEQYF. The CDR3 coding sequence is TGTGCCAGCAGCCCCAGGGGTCTGGGGGGTTACGAGCAGTACTTC.

This sequence joins TRBV9 and TRBJ2-5; 10 nucleotides align to TRBD1. This CDR3 comprises 16 residues. Germline V lookup: CDR1 SGDLS, CDR2 YYNGEE. The J segment lost 4 bases and the V segment lost 2 bases, leaving 8 bases of the junction unmatched. The CDR3 DNA is TGTGCCAGCAGCGTGGGGGACAGGGGATTTGGAGAGACCCAGTACTTC. This encodes CASSVGDRGFGETQYF.

The gene calls are TRBV7-8 and TRBJ2-7, with 8 nucleotides matching TRBD1. CDR1 is SGHVS and CDR2 is FQNEAQ in the germline V gene. J gave up 5 bases and V 5 bases, and 14 bases lay outside the gene matches. The CDR3 contains 16 residues. The CDR3 protein is CASSAEATGGINEQYF. CDR3 nucleotide sequence: TGTGCCAGCAGCGCAGAAGCAACAGGGGGAATCAACGAGCAGTACTTC.

The rearrangement uses TRBV7-6 and TRBJ2-7, with D maybe TRBD2 (5 bases). The CDR3 runs 13 residues. Germline CDR1 is SGHVS and CDR2 is FNYEAQ. V was pared by 5 bases and J by 6 bases, with 14 bases between. The CDR3 DNA reads as TGTGCCAGCAGCCCACCCAGTAGCGCCGAGCAGTACTTC. Its translation: CASSPPSSAEQYF.

This chain links TRBV6-5 with TRBJ2-1; D tentatively reads TRBD1 or TRBD2 (5 bases each). V lost 2 bases and J 9 bases, leaving 11 bases between the germline ends. The CDR3 loop spans 13 amino acids. Germline V gene data show CDR1 as MNHEY and CDR2 as SVGAGI. The CDR3 reads CASSYVGVGEQFF. CDR3 nucleotides: TGTGCCAGCAGTTACGTGGGGGTGGGTGAGCAGTTCTTC.

The chain employs TRBV21-1 and TRBJ1-5. TRBV21-1 is a known pseudogene. The CDR3 extends over 11 amino acids. CDR3 in amino acids: CASSPHQPQHF. CDR3 coding DNA: TGTGCCAGCAGCCCCCATCAGCCCCAGCATTTT.